The rows below give T cell receptor beta chains drawn from one sample of a study of regulatory T cells in long-lasting Graves disease. Each CDR3 protein is one row after TCRdb ran MiXCR on the multiplex PCR reads. The repertoire holds about 530,000 distinct CDR3 sequences, approximately 16% seen once, with roughly 25% in the top ten. This sample also appeared in a second study, on T cells in Graves' hyperthyroidism and ophthalmopathy.

Sample: peripheral blood mononuclear cells (PBMCs), taken at new diagnosis, from a patient treated with antithyroid drugs. The receptors stem from a woman aged 35 to 59 with Graves disease. The CDR3 runs from the conserved cysteine through the conserved F or W. The D gene is left open where the match is weak. Some rows mark clone size as missing; the rest say once, few, many or name a class of expanded clone.

j_gene,v_gene,abundance,d_gene,CDR3aa,CDR3nt
TRBJ1-1,TRBV12-5,many,TRBD1,CASETSDRGAFF,TGTGCTAGTGAAACCTCGGACAGGGGAGCTTTCTTT
TRBJ2-2,TRBV24-1,few,TRBD1,CATSDNPGTGKTGELFF,TGTGCCACCAGTGACAATCCCGGGACAGGGAAAACCGGGGAGCTGTTTTTT
TRBJ1-2,TRBV3-1,few,TRBD1,CASSPTGVNYGYTF,TGTGCCAGCAGCCCCACAGGGGTGAACTATGGCTACACCTTC
TRBJ2-2,TRBV2,many,TRBD1,CASSDSEDRPNTGELFF,TGTGCCAGCAGTGATTCCGAGGACAGGCCGAACACCGGGGAGCTGTTTTTT
TRBJ2-3,TRBV12-3/TRBV12-4,many,NA,CASSFAAVLSTDTQYF,TGTGCCAGCAGTTTTGCAGCGGTTCTTAGCACAGATACGCAGTATTTT
TRBJ1-5,TRBV27,few,NA,CASSLGAELPQHF,TGTGCCAGCAGTTTAGGGGCAGAACTGCCCCAGCATTTT
TRBJ1-5,TRBV2,few,NA,CASSLAATNQPQHF,TGTGCCAGCAGTTTGGCCGCCACTAATCAGCCCCAGCATTTT
TRBJ2-1,TRBV12-3/TRBV12-4,many,TRBD1,CASKRTGTGGNEQFF,TGTGCCAGCAAGAGGACCGGGACAGGGGGAAATGAGCAGTTCTTC
TRBJ1-2,TRBV24-1,few,NA,CATSKASNYGYTF,TGTGCCACCAGTAAAGCTTCTAACTATGGCTACACCTTC
TRBJ1-3,TRBV5-1,many,TRBD1,CASSLETGRGNTIYF,TGCGCCAGCAGCTTGGAGACAGGGAGAGGAAACACCATATATTTT
TRBJ2-1,TRBV18,many,NA,CASSPPGSGQFF,TGTGCCAGCTCACCACCAGGTTCAGGCCAGTTCTTC
TRBJ1-3,TRBV18,NA,TRBD1,CASSPPGQGPGNTIYF,TGTGCCAGCTCACCACCGGGACAGGGGCCTGGAAACACCATATATTTT
TRBJ2-7,TRBV6-1,few,NA,CASSPGLADYEQYF,TGTGCCAGCAGCCCCGGTCTAGCTGACTACGAGCAGTACTTC
TRBJ2-1,TRBV11-2,many,TRBD2,CASSLGTSGFNEQFF,TGTGCCAGCAGCTTAGGGACTAGCGGGTTCAATGAGCAGTTCTTC
TRBJ1-6,TRBV6-1,NA,TRBD1,CASREGTGIYNSPLHF,TGTGCCAGCAGGGAAGGGACAGGGATCTATAATTCACCCCTCCACTTT
TRBJ1-6,TRBV27,many,TRBD1,CASRAQGASVYSPLHF,TGTGCCAGCAGGGCTCAGGGGGCATCGGTATATTCACCCCTCCACTTT
TRBJ2-7,TRBV29-1,few,NA,CSVVHGALSYEQYF,TGCAGCGTTGTTCATGGGGCTCTCTCCTACGAGCAGTACTTC
TRBJ1-5,TRBV2,many,NA,CASSEAQNSNQPQHF,TGTGCCAGCAGTGAGGCCCAGAATAGCAATCAGCCCCAGCATTTT
TRBJ1-3,TRBV12-3/TRBV12-4,NA,NA,CASSLYGSGNTIYF,TGTGCCAGCAGTTTATATGGGTCTGGAAACACCATATATTTT
TRBJ1-1,TRBV14,many,NA,CASSQDLTGKDDEAFF,TGTGCCAGCAGCCAAGACCTCACAGGGAAGGATGATGAAGCTTTCTTT
TRBJ2-7,TRBV7-8,few,NA,CASSSSRVLRGSYEQYF,TGTGCCAGCAGCTCCAGCAGGGTTCTAAGGGGGTCCTACGAGCAGTACTTC
TRBJ1-6,TRBV12-3/TRBV12-4,many,NA,CASRDPGVPLHF,TGTGCCAGCAGGGACCCAGGGGTACCCCTCCACTTT
TRBJ1-1,TRBV7-9,NA,NA,CASSDQGALNTEAFF,TGTGCCAGCAGCGACCAGGGAGCCCTGAACACTGAAGCTTTCTTT
TRBJ1-1,TRBV7-8,NA,NA,CTSSLGRRRNTEAFF,TGTACCAGCAGCTTAGGGCGGCGACGGAACACTGAAGCTTTCTTT
TRBJ2-4,TRBV3-1,NA,TRBD1,CASGTALAKNIQYF,TGTGCCAGTGGGACAGCACTAGCCAAAAACATTCAGTACTTC
TRBJ1-4,TRBV2,few,NA,CASSRSGAFEKLFF,TGTGCCAGCAGTCGGAGTGGGGCTTTTGAAAAACTGTTTTTT
TRBJ1-2,TRBV6-1,many,TRBD1,CASSLGTAFETFYGYTF,TGTGCCAGCAGCCTCGGGACAGCCTTTGAGACGTTCTATGGCTACACCTTC
TRBJ2-5,TRBV7-9,NA,NA,CASSYIQETQYF,TGTGCCAGCAGCTATATTCAAGAGACCCAGTACTTC
TRBJ1-6,TRBV7-9,NA,NA,CASSRTTGNSPLHF,TGTGCCAGCAGCCGCACCACCGGCAATTCACCCCTCCACTTT
TRBJ1-6,TRBV27,many,NA,CASRIRGLSDSPLHF,TGTGCCAGCAGAATTAGGGGACTCTCAGATTCACCCCTCCACTTT
TRBJ2-3,TRBV6-1,many,NA,CASRIGRTDYSTDTQYF,TGTGCCAGCAGAATAGGAAGGACAGATTATAGCACAGATACGCAGTATTTT
TRBJ1-4,TRBV18,NA,NA,CASSPNIYSSTNEKLFF,TGTGCCAGCTCACCGAATATTTACAGTTCAACTAATGAAAAACTGTTTTTT
TRBJ1-4,TRBV11-3,many,TRBD1,CASSFGQGIEKLFF,TGTGCCAGCAGCTTCGGACAGGGGATTGAAAAACTGTTTTTT
TRBJ2-1,TRBV4-2,NA,TRBD1,CASSQDGASTGTTYNEQFF,TGTGCCAGCAGCCAAGATGGGGCCTCGACAGGGACGACCTACAATGAGCAGTTCTTC
TRBJ2-5,TRBV6-5,many,NA,CASSYGSGRQGGSETQYF,TGTGCCAGCAGTTACGGTTCGGGCAGGCAGGGTGGTTCCGAGACCCAGTACTTC
TRBJ1-2,TRBV12-3/TRBV12-4,NA,NA,CASSSFQSSGYTF,TGTGCCAGCAGTTCGTTCCAATCGAGTGGCTACACCTTC
TRBJ2-7,TRBV2,NA,NA,CASSEDATFYEQYF,TGTGCCAGCAGTGAGGATGCTACCTTCTACGAGCAGTACTTC
TRBJ1-4,TRBV5-4,few,TRBD1,CASSEGASREKLFF,TGTGCCAGCAGTGAGGGGGCGTCTCGTGAAAAACTGTTTTTT
TRBJ2-1,TRBV19,many,TRBD2,CASSMIPTMTSGGDNEQFF,TGTGCCAGTAGTATGATCCCCACAATGACTAGCGGGGGGGACAATGAGCAGTTCTTC
TRBJ2-7,TRBV29-1,few,NA,CSVLRDRDYEQYF,TGCAGCGTCCTCCGGGACCGAGACTACGAGCAGTACTTC
TRBJ1-2,TRBV14,NA,NA,CASSRGLEGYTF,TGTGCCAGCAGCCGAGGACTGGAAGGCTACACCTTC
TRBJ1-5,TRBV12-3/TRBV12-4,many,NA,CASSPGNQPQHF,TGTGCCAGCAGTCCAGGAAATCAGCCCCAGCATTTT
TRBJ2-4,TRBV6-2/TRBV6-3,NA,NA,CASSPPGGRNIQYF,TGTGCCAGCAGCCCCCCCGGGGGGCGTAACATTCAGTACTTC
TRBJ2-4,TRBV19,NA,NA,CASSGAEGVLRNIQYF,TGTGCCAGTAGCGGGGCGGAGGGGGTTTTGCGAAACATTCAGTACTTC
TRBJ2-3,TRBV18,many,TRBD2,CASSPSGGPDTQYF,TGTGCCAGCTCACCTAGCGGGGGGCCGGATACGCAGTATTTT
TRBJ2-3,TRBV27,few,NA,CASSFGGAADTQYF,TGTGCCAGCAGTTTTGGGGGCGCGGCAGATACGCAGTATTTT
TRBJ1-3,TRBV5-1,many,TRBD1,CASSPGGTSGNTIYF,TGCGCCAGCAGCCCAGGGGGCACATCTGGAAACACCATATATTTT
TRBJ2-5,TRBV20-1,NA,TRBD2,CSAWEARTSGAGTQYF,TGCAGTGCTTGGGAAGCCAGGACTAGCGGGGCTGGGACCCAGTACTTC
TRBJ1-5,TRBV5-1,NA,NA,CASSPGQNNQPQHF,TGCGCCAGCAGCCCCGGGCAGAACAATCAGCCCCAGCATTTT
TRBJ2-2,TRBV19,NA,TRBD1,CASIRQGAGELFF,TGTGCCAGTATAAGACAGGGTGCCGGGGAGCTGTTTTTT
TRBJ2-2,TRBV27,few,TRBD2,CASSFWRVSGGPMGELFF,TGTGCCAGCAGTTTTTGGAGGGTGTCGGGGGGGCCGATGGGGGAGCTGTTTTTT
TRBJ1-4,TRBV3-1,many,NA,CASSPLARGNEKLFF,TGTGCCAGCAGCCCACTCGCCCGGGGTAATGAAAAACTGTTTTTT
TRBJ1-1,TRBV10-1,many,TRBD1,CASSEPGTGEAFF,TGCGCCAGCAGTGAGCCAGGGACAGGGGAAGCTTTCTTT